This record looks at one TCR beta chain sequence and its context. The antigen remains unidentified. The CDR3 extends over 15 amino acids. Trimming took off 3 bases at V and 4 bases at J, with 16 bases between the two ends. CDR1 and CDR2 from the germline V gene are SGDLS and YYNGEE. This entry belongs to a study of cytomegalovirus exposure and HLA in healthy donors. Looking at the study overall: The use of the same platform for the 130 or so validation repertoires and the 550 to 850 first-cohort repertoires was reported by a later analysis. Whole-study results and caveats: According to reports, the classifier identified cytomegalovirus status with high specificity and sensitivity. The listing of approximately 160 TCR beta chains classed them as cytomegalovirus-associated. Specificity for CMV antigens was confirmed in vitro for a few of the CMV-associated chains.

The assay was immunoSEQ multiplex PCR, and TCRdb's table has in-frame clones only and misses some. The data show some 310,000 clones, nearly 90% seen once. The specimen sequenced was PBMCs. The chain links TRBV9 to TRBJ1-2; perhaps TRBD1 as D (6 bases). The receptor comes from a young man in good health and CMV-seronegative. CDR3 nucleotide sequence: TGTGCCAGCAGCGCTACCTCCGGGACACTCTATGGCTACACCTTC. This gives the protein CASSATSGTLYGYTF.